The rows below give T cell receptor beta chains drawn from one sample of a study of blood T cell repertoires in COVID-19. The repertoire was sequenced with immunoSEQ multiplex PCR; TCRdb's copy has only in-frame clones and lacks some. Of some 200,000 clones listed, around 82% are singletons. The sample comprised PBMCs or T cells enriched from blood (not recorded which). The receptors shown here come from a man aged 40-50 years who had recovered from COVID-19. The CDR3 runs from the conserved cysteine through the conserved F or W. D genes are given only for firm matches. Clone size is stated in some rows and not others, as once, few, many or a class when expanded.

v_call: TRBV4-1; d_call: -; j_call: TRBJ1-1; clone_size: -; cdr3_aa: CASSQDKRAQAFF; cdr3_nt: TGCGCCAGCAGCCAAGATAAGAGGGCTCAGGCTTTCTTT
v_call: TRBV5-1; d_call: -; j_call: TRBJ1-6; clone_size: -; cdr3_aa: CASSVQELNNSPLHF; cdr3_nt: TGCGCCAGCAGCGTACAGGAACTTAATAATTCACCCCTCCACTTT
v_call: TRBV15; d_call: TRBD1; j_call: TRBJ2-5; clone_size: -; cdr3_aa: CATSRGTGTETQYF; cdr3_nt: TGTGCCACCAGCAGAGGGACAGGGACAGAGACCCAGTACTTC
v_call: TRBV4-2; d_call: TRBD1; j_call: TRBJ1-2; clone_size: -; cdr3_aa: CASSQDSGTGGAYGYGYTF; cdr3_nt: TGTGCCAGCAGCCAAGATAGCGGGACAGGGGGCGCTTATGGTTATGGCTACACCTTC
v_call: TRBV28; d_call: -; j_call: TRBJ1-4; clone_size: -; cdr3_aa: CASSFVQFATNEKLFF; cdr3_nt: TGTGCCAGCAGTTTTGTACAATTCGCAACTAATGAAAAACTGTTTTTT
v_call: TRBV6-1; d_call: TRBD1; j_call: TRBJ1-4; clone_size: once; cdr3_aa: CASSVTGWGTTNEKLFF; cdr3_nt: TGTGCCAGCAGTGTGACAGGGTGGGGAACAACTAATGAAAAACTGTTTTTT
v_call: TRBV13; d_call: TRBD1; j_call: TRBJ2-2; clone_size: few; cdr3_aa: CASSPDQGANTGELFF; cdr3_nt: TGTGCCAGCAGCCCCGATCAGGGGGCGAACACCGGGGAGCTGTTTTTT
v_call: TRBV14; d_call: TRBD1; j_call: TRBJ1-3; clone_size: -; cdr3_aa: CASSHGTGGMSTIYF; cdr3_nt: TGTGCCAGCAGCCATGGGACAGGGGGAATGAGCACCATATATTTT
v_call: TRBV5-1; d_call: -; j_call: TRBJ2-2; clone_size: -; cdr3_aa: CASSLTGMGTGELFF; cdr3_nt: TGCGCCAGCAGCTTAACAGGGATGGGCACCGGGGAGCTGTTTTTT
v_call: TRBV6-1; d_call: TRBD2; j_call: TRBJ2-3; clone_size: -; cdr3_aa: CASSEVLAGGPRTDTQYF; cdr3_nt: TGTGCCAGCAGTGAAGTACTAGCGGGGGGGCCTCGCACAGATACGCAGTATTTT
v_call: TRBV11-2; d_call: -; j_call: TRBJ2-1; clone_size: -; cdr3_aa: CASSGFRGSSYNEQFF; cdr3_nt: TGTGCCAGCAGCGGATTTCGGGGATCCTCCTACAATGAGCAGTTCTTC
v_call: TRBV6-5; d_call: TRBD1; j_call: TRBJ2-7; clone_size: -; cdr3_aa: CASVLIGTGVYEQYF; cdr3_nt: TGTGCCAGCGTCCTAATTGGGACAGGGGTCTACGAGCAGTACTTC
v_call: TRBV21-1; d_call: -; j_call: TRBJ1-1; clone_size: once; cdr3_aa: CASSVTRGSNTEAFF; cdr3_nt: TGTGCCAGCAGCGTAACCAGGGGTAGCAACACTGAAGCTTTCTTT
v_call: TRBV30; d_call: -; j_call: TRBJ1-3; clone_size: -; cdr3_aa: CAWSGIGHGGNTIYF; cdr3_nt: TGTGCCTGGAGCGGAATTGGACACGGTGGAAACACCATATATTTT
v_call: TRBV4-3; d_call: -; j_call: TRBJ1-2; clone_size: once; cdr3_aa: CASSQDRGYGYTF; cdr3_nt: TGCGCCAGCAGCCAAGATCGGGGGTATGGCTACACCTTC
v_call: TRBV9; d_call: -; j_call: TRBJ2-2; clone_size: -; cdr3_aa: CASTGANTGELFF; cdr3_nt: TGTGCCAGCACAGGGGCGAACACCGGGGAGCTGTTTTTT
v_call: TRBV4-3; d_call: -; j_call: TRBJ2-7; clone_size: -; cdr3_aa: CASSQEEGAYEQYF; cdr3_nt: TGCGCCAGCAGCCAAGAAGAGGGGGCCTACGAGCAGTACTTC
v_call: TRBV7-2; d_call: TRBD1; j_call: TRBJ2-5; clone_size: -; cdr3_aa: CASSLAGQGVQETQYF; cdr3_nt: TGTGCCAGCAGCTTAGCGGGACAGGGTGTTCAAGAGACCCAGTACTTC
v_call: TRBV27; d_call: TRBD1; j_call: TRBJ2-7; clone_size: few; cdr3_aa: CASRLGQGLGGYEQYF; cdr3_nt: TGTGCCAGCAGGTTGGGACAGGGTCTTGGTGGCTACGAGCAGTACTTC
v_call: TRBV13; d_call: TRBD1; j_call: TRBJ1-4; clone_size: -; cdr3_aa: CASSSTGYVGEKLFF; cdr3_nt: TGTGCCAGCAGCTCGACAGGGTACGTCGGGGAAAAACTGTTTTTT
v_call: TRBV6-5; d_call: TRBD1; j_call: TRBJ2-1; clone_size: -; cdr3_aa: CASSYPTGEQFF; cdr3_nt: TGTGCCAGCAGTTACCCGACAGGGGAGCAGTTCTTC
v_call: TRBV2; d_call: TRBD1; j_call: TRBJ1-2; clone_size: -; cdr3_aa: CASSADRGGYGYTF; cdr3_nt: TGTGCCAGCAGTGCGGACAGGGGAGGCTATGGCTACACCTTC
v_call: TRBV28; d_call: -; j_call: TRBJ2-7; clone_size: -; cdr3_aa: CASGQQQAWNEQYF; cdr3_nt: TGTGCCAGCGGACAACAACAGGCGTGGAACGAGCAGTACTTC
v_call: TRBV28; d_call: -; j_call: TRBJ1-1; clone_size: few; cdr3_aa: CASSFMNTEAFF; cdr3_nt: TGTGCCAGCAGTTTCATGAACACTGAAGCTTTCTTT
v_call: TRBV5-1; d_call: -; j_call: TRBJ1-3; clone_size: -; cdr3_aa: CASTAGAGASGNTIYF; cdr3_nt: TGCGCCAGCACCGCCGGGGCAGGGGCCTCTGGAAACACCATATATTTT
v_call: TRBV9; d_call: -; j_call: TRBJ1-6; clone_size: -; cdr3_aa: CASSALGGDNSPLHF; cdr3_nt: TGTGCCAGCAGCGCCCTGGGCGGGGACAATTCACCCCTCCACTTT
v_call: TRBV10-3; d_call: TRBD1; j_call: TRBJ1-4; clone_size: -; cdr3_aa: CAIKDRENEKLFF; cdr3_nt: TGTGCCATCAAAGACAGGGAAAATGAAAAACTGTTTTTT
v_call: TRBV19; d_call: TRBD1; j_call: TRBJ1-5; clone_size: -; cdr3_aa: CASRPTGGAGNQPQHF; cdr3_nt: TGTGCCAGTAGACCGACAGGGGGCGCTGGCAATCAGCCCCAGCATTTT
v_call: TRBV2; d_call: -; j_call: TRBJ1-5; clone_size: -; cdr3_aa: CASSPPGLGNQPQHF; cdr3_nt: TGTGCCAGCAGCCCGCCGGGGTTGGGCAATCAGCCCCAGCATTTT
v_call: TRBV14; d_call: -; j_call: TRBJ1-6; clone_size: once; cdr3_aa: CASSLNSYNSPLHF; cdr3_nt: TGTGCCAGCAGCCTCAACTCCTATAATTCACCCCTCCACTTT
v_call: TRBV24-1; d_call: -; j_call: TRBJ1-2; clone_size: -; cdr3_aa: CATSDRTGIGGYTF; cdr3_nt: TGTGCCACCAGTGATCGTACAGGGATTGGTGGCTACACCTTC
v_call: TRBV28; d_call: TRBD1; j_call: TRBJ1-5; clone_size: -; cdr3_aa: CASSLAGQGARHRGSNQPQHF; cdr3_nt: TGTGCCAGCAGTTTGGCGGGACAGGGGGCACGTCACAGGGGGAGCAATCAGCCCCAGCATTTT
v_call: TRBV28; d_call: -; j_call: TRBJ1-5; clone_size: few; cdr3_aa: CASSSYLKNQPQHF; cdr3_nt: TGTGCCAGCAGTTCCTATCTTAAAAATCAGCCCCAGCATTTT
v_call: TRBV7-9; d_call: -; j_call: TRBJ2-1; clone_size: -; cdr3_aa: CASSPTRFSYNEQFF; cdr3_nt: TGTGCCAGCAGCCCTACTAGGTTCTCCTACAATGAGCAGTTCTTC
v_call: TRBV9; d_call: TRBD1; j_call: TRBJ1-2; clone_size: few; cdr3_aa: CASSVETGGYGYTF; cdr3_nt: TGTGCCAGCAGCGTAGAAACAGGGGGGTATGGCTACACCTTC
v_call: TRBV5-4; d_call: TRBD1; j_call: TRBJ2-1; clone_size: -; cdr3_aa: CASSLGGQGVNEQFF; cdr3_nt: TGTGCCAGCAGCTTGGGGGGACAGGGGGTAAATGAGCAGTTCTTC
v_call: TRBV6-4; d_call: TRBD2; j_call: TRBJ2-3; clone_size: few; cdr3_aa: CASSISGGGTDTQYF; cdr3_nt: TGTGCCAGCAGTATTAGCGGGGGGGGCACAGATACGCAGTATTTT
v_call: TRBV27; d_call: TRBD1; j_call: TRBJ1-2; clone_size: once; cdr3_aa: CASSTGTEQFLRGYTF; cdr3_nt: TGTGCCAGCAGTACCGGGACAGAGCAGTTCTTACGGGGCTACACCTTC
v_call: TRBV5-8; d_call: -; j_call: TRBJ2-7; clone_size: -; cdr3_aa: CASSLPVEWPYEQYF; cdr3_nt: TGTGCCAGCAGCTTACCCGTGGAGTGGCCCTACGAGCAGTACTTC
v_call: TRBV2; d_call: TRBD2; j_call: TRBJ2-7; clone_size: -; cdr3_aa: CASSDLAGGAYEQYF; cdr3_nt: TGTGCCAGCAGTGACTTAGCGGGGGGCGCCTACGAGCAGTACTTC
v_call: TRBV7-9; d_call: -; j_call: TRBJ1-2; clone_size: -; cdr3_aa: CASSLEGVGYGYTF; cdr3_nt: TGTGCCAGCAGCTTAGAAGGGGTAGGGTATGGCTACACCTTC
v_call: TRBV5-1; d_call: -; j_call: TRBJ1-4; clone_size: -; cdr3_aa: CASSVESRQWEKLFF; cdr3_nt: TGCGCCAGCAGCGTCGAAAGCCGACAGTGGGAAAAACTGTTTTTT
v_call: TRBV5-1; d_call: -; j_call: TRBJ2-2; clone_size: -; cdr3_aa: CASSLPHSGGELFF; cdr3_nt: TGCGCCAGCAGCTTGCCGCACTCCGGCGGGGAGCTGTTTTTT
v_call: TRBV7-2; d_call: TRBD1; j_call: TRBJ2-5; clone_size: -; cdr3_aa: CASSQGQGETQYF; cdr3_nt: TGTGCCAGCAGCCAGGGACAGGGCGAGACCCAGTACTTC
v_call: TRBV12-3/TRBV12-4; d_call: -; j_call: TRBJ1-3; clone_size: -; cdr3_aa: CASIARNTIYF; cdr3_nt: TGTGCCAGCATCGCGCGAAACACCATATATTTT
v_call: TRBV12-3/TRBV12-4; d_call: -; j_call: TRBJ1-2; clone_size: -; cdr3_aa: CASSYREYGYTF; cdr3_nt: TGTGCCAGCAGTTACAGGGAGTATGGCTACACCTTC
v_call: TRBV19; d_call: TRBD1; j_call: TRBJ1-1; clone_size: -; cdr3_aa: CASGTGPNTEAFF; cdr3_nt: TGTGCCAGCGGGACAGGGCCAAACACTGAAGCTTTCTTT
v_call: TRBV27; d_call: -; j_call: TRBJ1-5; clone_size: -; cdr3_aa: CASSGYSNQPQHF; cdr3_nt: TGTGCCAGCTCAGGTTATAGCAATCAGCCCCAGCATTTT
v_call: TRBV3-1/TRBV3-2; d_call: TRBD1; j_call: TRBJ2-3; clone_size: -; cdr3_aa: CASSLPGGWDGKADTQYF; cdr3_nt: TGTGCCAGCAGCCTCCCAGGGGGCTGGGACGGGAAAGCAGATACGCAGTATTTT
v_call: TRBV19; d_call: TRBD2; j_call: TRBJ2-2; clone_size: -; cdr3_aa: CASSITSGGSGELFF; cdr3_nt: TGTGCCAGTAGTATCACTAGCGGGGGTTCCGGGGAGCTGTTTTTT
v_call: TRBV5-5; d_call: TRBD1; j_call: TRBJ1-2; clone_size: -; cdr3_aa: CASSLGQGAWGYTF; cdr3_nt: TGTGCCAGCAGCTTGGGACAGGGGGCTTGGGGCTACACCTTC
v_call: TRBV6-5; d_call: TRBD1; j_call: TRBJ2-3; clone_size: once; cdr3_aa: CASRRDRGTDTQYF; cdr3_nt: TGTGCCAGCAGACGGGACAGGGGCACAGATACGCAGTATTTT
v_call: TRBV6-5; d_call: TRBD2; j_call: TRBJ2-3; clone_size: -; cdr3_aa: CASSLAGAGWADTQYF; cdr3_nt: TGTGCCAGCAGTTTAGCGGGGGCGGGCTGGGCAGATACGCAGTATTTT
v_call: TRBV5-1; d_call: TRBD1; j_call: TRBJ2-3; clone_size: -; cdr3_aa: CASSQDRASTDTQYF; cdr3_nt: TGCGCCAGCAGCCAAGACAGGGCTAGCACAGATACGCAGTATTTT
v_call: TRBV28; d_call: TRBD1; j_call: TRBJ1-5; clone_size: -; cdr3_aa: CASSLVGQGSTQPQHF; cdr3_nt: TGTGCCAGCAGTTTGGTGGGACAGGGCTCCACTCAGCCCCAGCATTTT
v_call: TRBV7-2; d_call: -; j_call: TRBJ1-1; clone_size: -; cdr3_aa: CASSSPKRGTEAFF; cdr3_nt: TGTGCCAGCAGCTCCCCCAAAAGGGGGACTGAAGCTTTCTTT
v_call: TRBV25-1; d_call: -; j_call: TRBJ1-1; clone_size: -; cdr3_aa: CAGPTKGRTEAFF; cdr3_nt: TGTGCCGGCCCGACAAAAGGTCGCACTGAAGCTTTCTTT
v_call: TRBV4-2; d_call: TRBD1; j_call: TRBJ1-2; clone_size: -; cdr3_aa: CASSQDRDRGNGYTF; cdr3_nt: TGTGCCAGCAGCCAAGATCGGGACAGGGGAAACGGCTACACCTTC